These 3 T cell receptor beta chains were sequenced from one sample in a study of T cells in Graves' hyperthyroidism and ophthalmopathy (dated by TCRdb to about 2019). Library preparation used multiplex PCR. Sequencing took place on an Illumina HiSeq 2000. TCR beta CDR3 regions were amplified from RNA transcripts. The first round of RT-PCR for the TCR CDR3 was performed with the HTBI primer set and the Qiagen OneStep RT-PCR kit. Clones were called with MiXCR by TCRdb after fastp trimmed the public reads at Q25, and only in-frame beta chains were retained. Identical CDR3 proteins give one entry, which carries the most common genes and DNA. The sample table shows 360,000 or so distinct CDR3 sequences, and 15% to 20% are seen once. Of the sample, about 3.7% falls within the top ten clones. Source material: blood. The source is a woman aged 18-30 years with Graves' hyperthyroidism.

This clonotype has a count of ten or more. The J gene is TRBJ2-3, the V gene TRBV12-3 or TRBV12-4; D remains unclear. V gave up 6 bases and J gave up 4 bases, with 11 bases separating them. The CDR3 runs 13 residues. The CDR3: CASSPSGPDTQYF. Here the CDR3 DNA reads TGTGCCAGCAGCCCTAGTGGCCCAGATACGCAGTATTTT.

The CDR3: CASSPRQIRNTIYF. In DNA form, the CDR3 reads TGTGCCAGCTCACCACGACAGATTAGAAACACCATATATTTT. The rearrangement uses TRBV18 and TRBJ1-3; D might be TRBD1 (5 bases). The germline V and J ends were trimmed by 1 base and 5 bases, with 9 bases remaining between them. CDR3 length: 14 residues. Germline V gene lookup returns CDR1 KGHSH and CDR2 LQKENI.

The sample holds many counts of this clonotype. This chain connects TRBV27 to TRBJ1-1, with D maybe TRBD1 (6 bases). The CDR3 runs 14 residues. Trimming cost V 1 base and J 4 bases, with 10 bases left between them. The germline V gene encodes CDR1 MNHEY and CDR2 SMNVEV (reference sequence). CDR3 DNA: TGTGCCAGCAGTTTATGGGGGGCTAGCACTGAAGCTTTCTTT. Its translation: CASSLWGASTEAFF.